Listed below are T cell receptor beta chains from one sample, sequenced in a study of blood T cell repertoires in COVID-19. TCRdb keeps only in-frame clones here, not all; method: immunoSEQ multiplex PCR. The profile covers about 65,000 clones, with over 80% appearing a single time and about two fifths taken by the ten largest. The sample consisted of peripheral blood. The receptors here all came from a human donor in a cohort sampled during active COVID-19. The CDR3 runs from the conserved cysteine through the conserved F or W. A D gene is named only where the DNA matches it firmly. A clone size is listed for some rows: how often the clone was seen (once, few, many), or a class if it is expanded.

cdr3_aa: CASSPGQGGETQYF
cdr3_nt: TGTGCCAGCAGCCCGGGACAGGGAGGTGAGACCCAGTACTTC
v_call: TRBV5-5
d_call: TRBD1
j_call: TRBJ2-5
clone_size: .

cdr3_aa: CASSRLRSGTGPTGELFF
cdr3_nt: TGTGCCAGCAGCCGTCTCCGGTCCGGGACAGGGCCCACCGGGGAGCTGTTTTTT
v_call: TRBV7-9
d_call: TRBD1
j_call: TRBJ2-2
clone_size: few

cdr3_aa: CASSARGANYGYTF
cdr3_nt: TGTGCCAGCAGCGCCAGGGGAGCTAACTATGGCTACACCTTC
v_call: TRBV27
d_call: .
j_call: TRBJ1-2
clone_size: .

cdr3_aa: CASSSLYNEQFF
cdr3_nt: TGTGCCAGCAGCTCACTCTACAATGAGCAGTTCTTC
v_call: TRBV7-9
d_call: .
j_call: TRBJ2-1
clone_size: .

cdr3_aa: CASSWGTGGRTGELFF
cdr3_nt: TGTGCCAGCAGTTGGGGGACAGGGGGACGAACCGGGGAGCTGTTTTTT
v_call: TRBV27
d_call: TRBD1
j_call: TRBJ2-2
clone_size: .

cdr3_aa: CASSSGDPEGDTGELFF
cdr3_nt: TGCGCCAGCAGCTCGGGGGACCCCGAAGGAGACACCGGGGAGCTGTTTTTT
v_call: TRBV5-1
d_call: .
j_call: TRBJ2-2
clone_size: .

cdr3_aa: CASREGTSTDTQYF
cdr3_nt: TGTGCCAGCAGAGAGGGTACGAGCACAGATACGCAGTATTTT
v_call: TRBV28
d_call: .
j_call: TRBJ2-3
clone_size: .

cdr3_aa: CASSLAAGDEKLFF
cdr3_nt: TGCGCCAGCAGCTTGGCCGCAGGGGATGAAAAACTGTTTTTT
v_call: TRBV5-1
d_call: .
j_call: TRBJ1-4
clone_size: .

cdr3_aa: CASSPKGQGRDGYTF
cdr3_nt: TGTGCCAGCAGCCCAAAAGGACAGGGAAGGGATGGCTACACCTTC
v_call: TRBV7-2
d_call: TRBD1
j_call: TRBJ1-2
clone_size: once

cdr3_aa: CASSLGGGFYRNEQFF
cdr3_nt: TGTGCCAGCAGCTTAGGGGGAGGGTTCTATAGGAATGAGCAGTTCTTC
v_call: TRBV7-2
d_call: TRBD2
j_call: TRBJ2-1
clone_size: .